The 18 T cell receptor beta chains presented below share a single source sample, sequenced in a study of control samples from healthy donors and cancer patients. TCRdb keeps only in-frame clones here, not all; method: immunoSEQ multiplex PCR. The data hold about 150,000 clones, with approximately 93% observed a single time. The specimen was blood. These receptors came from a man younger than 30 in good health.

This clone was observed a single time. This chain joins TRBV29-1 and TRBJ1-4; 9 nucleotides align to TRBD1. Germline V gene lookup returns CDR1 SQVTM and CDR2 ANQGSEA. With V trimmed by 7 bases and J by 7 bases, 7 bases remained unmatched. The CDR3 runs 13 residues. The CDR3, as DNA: TGCAGCGCCGGGACAGGGAGTCTTGAAAAACTGTTTTTT. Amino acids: CSAGTGSLEKLFF.

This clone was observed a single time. The CDR3 DNA reads as TGCGCCAGCAGCCAAGGATTTATAGAGCTTGTGTGCGAGCAGTACTTC. Its translation: CASSQGFIELVCEQYF. The chain carries TRBV4-1 and TRBJ2-7; D remains unclear. The CDR3 loop spans 16 amino acids. The V and J ends lost 1 base and 6 bases respectively, with 19 bases between them. Germline CDR1 reads MGHRA; CDR2 reads YSYEKL.

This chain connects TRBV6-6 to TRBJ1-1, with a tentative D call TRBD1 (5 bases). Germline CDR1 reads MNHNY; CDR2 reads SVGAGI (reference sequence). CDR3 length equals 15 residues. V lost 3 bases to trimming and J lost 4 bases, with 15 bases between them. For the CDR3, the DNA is TGTGCCAGCAGTTATGCGGGGGGGGAGGGCACTGAAGCTTTCTTT. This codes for CASSYAGGEGTEAFF.

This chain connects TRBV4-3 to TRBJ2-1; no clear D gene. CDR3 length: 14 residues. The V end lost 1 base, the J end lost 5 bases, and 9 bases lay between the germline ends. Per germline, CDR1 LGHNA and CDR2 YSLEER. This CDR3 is CASSQVWQNNEQFF. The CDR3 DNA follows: TGCGCCAGCAGCCAAGTTTGGCAAAACAATGAGCAGTTCTTC.

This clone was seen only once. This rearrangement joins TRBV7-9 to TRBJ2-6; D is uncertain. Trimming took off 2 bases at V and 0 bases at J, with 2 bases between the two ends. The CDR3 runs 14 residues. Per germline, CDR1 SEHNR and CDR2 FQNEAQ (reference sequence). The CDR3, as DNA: TGTGCCAGCAGCTTACCCTCTGGGGCCAACGTCCTGACTTTC. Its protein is CASSLPSGANVLTF.

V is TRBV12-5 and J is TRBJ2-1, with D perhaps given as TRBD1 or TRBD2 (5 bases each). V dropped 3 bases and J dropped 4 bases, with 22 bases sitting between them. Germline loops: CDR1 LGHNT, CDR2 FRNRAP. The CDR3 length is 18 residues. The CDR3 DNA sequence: TGTGCTAGTGGTTTTCGAACATTCGGGACCCGAGGGTACAATGAGCAGTTCTTC. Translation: CASGFRTFGTRGYNEQFF.

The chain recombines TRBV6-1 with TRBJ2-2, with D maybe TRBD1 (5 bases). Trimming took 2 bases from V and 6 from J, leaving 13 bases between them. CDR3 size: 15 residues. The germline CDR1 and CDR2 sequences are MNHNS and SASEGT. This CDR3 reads CASSELNSGPGELFF. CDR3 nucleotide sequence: TGTGCCAGCAGTGAATTAAATTCAGGGCCCGGGGAGCTGTTTTTT.

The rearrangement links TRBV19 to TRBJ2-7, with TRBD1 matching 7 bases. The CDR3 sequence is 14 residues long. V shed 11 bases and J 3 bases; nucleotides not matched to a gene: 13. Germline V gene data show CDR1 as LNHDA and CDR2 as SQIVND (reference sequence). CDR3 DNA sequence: TGTGCCTCTTCCAGGGACAGTCTTGGCTACGAGCAGTACTTC. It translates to CASSRDSLGYEQYF.

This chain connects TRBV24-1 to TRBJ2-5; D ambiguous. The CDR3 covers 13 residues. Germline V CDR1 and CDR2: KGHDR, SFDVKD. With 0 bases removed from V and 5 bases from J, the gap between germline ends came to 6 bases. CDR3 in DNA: TGTGCCACCAGTGATTTGCCGGGTGAGACCCAGTACTTC. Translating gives CATSDLPGETQYF.

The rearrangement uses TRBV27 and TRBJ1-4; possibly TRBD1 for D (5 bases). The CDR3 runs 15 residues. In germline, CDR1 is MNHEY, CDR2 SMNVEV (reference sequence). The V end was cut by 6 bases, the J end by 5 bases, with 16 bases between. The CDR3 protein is CASRVLGEKNEKLFF. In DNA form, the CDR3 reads TGTGCCAGCAGGGTCTTGGGGGAGAAGAATGAAAAACTGTTTTTT.

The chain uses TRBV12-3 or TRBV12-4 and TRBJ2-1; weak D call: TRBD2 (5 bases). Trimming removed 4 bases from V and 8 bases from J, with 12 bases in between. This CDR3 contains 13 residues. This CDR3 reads CASSSGVRDEQFF. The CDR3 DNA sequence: TGTGCCAGCAGTTCCGGGGTCCGGGATGAGCAGTTCTTC.

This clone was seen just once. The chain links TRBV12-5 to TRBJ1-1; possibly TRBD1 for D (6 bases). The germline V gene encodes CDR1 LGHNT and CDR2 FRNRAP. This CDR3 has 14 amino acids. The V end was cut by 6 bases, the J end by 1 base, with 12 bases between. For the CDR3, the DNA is TGTGCTAGTGGAGGGGGGCGTCGGAACACTGAAGCTTTCTTT. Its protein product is CASGGGRRNTEAFF.

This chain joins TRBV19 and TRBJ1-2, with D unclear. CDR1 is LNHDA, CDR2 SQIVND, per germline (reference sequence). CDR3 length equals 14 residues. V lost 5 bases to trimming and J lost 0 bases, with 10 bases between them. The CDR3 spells CASSLGQSNYGYTF. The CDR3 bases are TGTGCCAGTAGTCTCGGGCAGTCTAACTATGGCTACACCTTC.

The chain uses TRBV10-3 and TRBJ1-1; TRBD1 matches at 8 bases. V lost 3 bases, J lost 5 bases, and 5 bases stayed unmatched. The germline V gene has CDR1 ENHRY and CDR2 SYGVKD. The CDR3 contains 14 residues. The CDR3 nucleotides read TGTGCCATCAGTGACCGACAGGGGAAGACTGAAGCTTTCTTT. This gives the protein CAISDRQGKTEAFF.

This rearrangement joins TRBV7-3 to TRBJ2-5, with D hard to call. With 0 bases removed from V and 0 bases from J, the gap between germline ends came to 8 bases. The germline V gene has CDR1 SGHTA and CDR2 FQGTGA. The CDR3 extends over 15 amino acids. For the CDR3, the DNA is TGTGCCAGCAGCTTAACGGGCGGTCACCAAGAGACCCAGTACTTC. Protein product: CASSLTGGHQETQYF. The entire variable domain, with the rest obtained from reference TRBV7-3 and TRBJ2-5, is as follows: GAGVSQTPSNKVTEKGKYVELRCDPISGHTALYWYRQSLGQGPEFLIYFQGTGAADDSGLPNDRFFAVRPEGSVSTLKIQRTERGDSAVYLCASSLTGGHQETQYFGPGTRLLVL.

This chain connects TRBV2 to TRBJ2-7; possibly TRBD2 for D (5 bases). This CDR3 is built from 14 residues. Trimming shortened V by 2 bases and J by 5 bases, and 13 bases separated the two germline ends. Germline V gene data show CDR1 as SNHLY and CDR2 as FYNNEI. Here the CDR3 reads CASSEWLASDEQYF. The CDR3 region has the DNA TGTGCCAGCAGTGAATGGTTAGCGTCGGACGAGCAGTACTTC. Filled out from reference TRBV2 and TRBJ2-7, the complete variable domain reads EPEVTQTPSHQVTQMGQEVILRCVPISNHLYFYWYRQILGQKVEFLVSFYNNEISEKSEIFDDQFSVERPDGSNFTLKIRSTKLEDSAMYFCASSEWLASDEQYFGPGTRLTVT.

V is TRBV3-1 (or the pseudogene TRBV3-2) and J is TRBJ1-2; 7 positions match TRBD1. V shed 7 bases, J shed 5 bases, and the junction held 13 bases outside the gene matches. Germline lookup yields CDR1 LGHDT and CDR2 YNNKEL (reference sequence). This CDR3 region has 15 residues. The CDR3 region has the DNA TGTGCCAGCACCCTGGGGTGGGACAGCGTGTATGGCTACACCTTC. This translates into CASTLGWDSVYGYTF.

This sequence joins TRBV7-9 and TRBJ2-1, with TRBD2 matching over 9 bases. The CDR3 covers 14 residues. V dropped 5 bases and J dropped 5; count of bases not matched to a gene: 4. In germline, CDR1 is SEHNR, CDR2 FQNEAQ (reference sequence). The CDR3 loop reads CASSTGTSNNEQFF. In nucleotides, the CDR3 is TGTGCCAGCAGCACCGGGACTAGCAACAATGAGCAGTTCTTC.